These 21 T cell receptor beta chains came from one sample sequenced in a study of T cells after yellow fever vaccination. Via MiXCR, TCRdb re-called the 5' RACE reads, giving one row per CDR3 protein. The sample contains fewer than 500,000 distinct CDR3 sequences, around 19% of which appear only once. The material was PBMCs, obtained before the yellow fever booster vaccination. These receptors were obtained from a young man who received the YFV17D yellow fever vaccine.

This clonotype was picked up many times. This chain uses TRBV20-1 with TRBJ1-5, with D possibly matching TRBD1 (5 bases). V was shortened by 7 bases and J by 2 bases, with 12 bases between the two germline ends. CDR3 length equals 13 residues. CDR1 DFQATT and CDR2 SNEGSKA come from the germline V gene (reference sequence). The CDR3 sequence: CSGSGDGNQPQHF. CDR3 coding DNA: TGCAGTGGAAGCGGGGACGGCAATCAGCCCCAGCATTTT.

This clonotype was counted between two and nine times. The chain joins TRBV10-2 to TRBJ2-7, with D unclear. The CDR3 extends over 13 amino acids. V shed 6 bases and J shed 0 bases, with 9 bases lying between them. Germline V gene lookup returns CDR1 WSHSY and CDR2 SAAADI. The CDR3 spells CASRETVSYEQYF. In DNA form, the CDR3 reads TGCGCCAGCAGGGAGACGGTCTCCTACGAGCAGTACTTC.

V usage is TRBV7-2 and J usage is TRBJ1-3; D is uncertain. Germline CDR1 and CDR2: SGHTA and FQGNSA. The CDR3 is 17 amino acids. Trimming cost V 1 base and J 4 bases, with 17 bases left between them. The CDR3 loop reads CASSLGANSLSGNTIYF. CDR3 DNA: TGTGCCAGCAGCTTAGGAGCAAACAGCCTTTCGGGAAACACCATATATTTT.

This clonotype has more than one count but fewer than ten. The J gene is TRBJ2-5, the V gene TRBV10-3, with D uncertain. Germline assignment: CDR1 ENHRY and CDR2 SYGVKD. V shed 4 bases and J shed 1 base, with 10 bases lying between them. This CDR3 region has 14 residues. The CDR3 sequence: CAISAKAVQETQYF. In nucleotides, the CDR3 is TGTGCCATCAGTGCAAAGGCAGTCCAAGAGACCCAGTACTTC.

This rearrangement joins TRBV6-2 or TRBV6-3 to TRBJ2-1, with D possibly TRBD2 on 7 matching bases. Looked up from germline, CDR1 is MNHEY and CDR2 is SVGEGT. Between the trimmed V and J ends, which lost 5 bases and 1 base, there was a span of 12 bases. The CDR3 covers 15 residues. This chain's CDR3 is CASSARGRSYNEQFF. The CDR3 bases are TGTGCCAGCAGTGCGCGGGGGCGATCCTACAATGAGCAGTTCTTC.

A few counts support this clonotype. The chain combines TRBV4-3 with TRBJ2-2, with D perhaps TRBD1 or TRBD2 (5 bases each). Between the trimmed V and J ends, which lost 1 base and 6 bases, there was a span of 12 bases. The CDR3 contains 15 residues. The V gene's germline CDR1 is LGHNA and CDR2 YSLEER. CDR3 sequence reads: CASSQVTGASGELFF. The CDR3 bases are TGCGCCAGCAGCCAAGTCACCGGGGCGTCCGGGGAGCTGTTTTTT.

This clonotype appeared a few times. V gene TRBV5-1 combines with J gene TRBJ1-2; 8 nucleotides align to TRBD1. The V segment lost 3 bases and the J segment 6 bases; nucleotides outside the gene matches: 7. Germline V gene data show CDR1 as SGHRS and CDR2 as YFSETQ. The CDR3 totals 14 residues. The CDR3: CASSSTGAVDGYTF. The DNA of the CDR3 is TGCGCCAGCAGCTCGACAGGGGCGGTGGATGGCTACACCTTC.

The chain combines TRBV12-3 or TRBV12-4 with TRBJ2-3; 9 nucleotides align to TRBD2. Trimming at V came to 6 bases and at J to 1 base, leaving 8 bases not matched to a gene. The CDR3 spans 16 residues. The CDR3 reads CASSQPVAGGTDTQYF. CDR3 in DNA: TGTGCCAGCAGCCAACCTGTAGCGGGGGGCACAGATACGCAGTATTTT.

This clonotype was detected only a few times. V is TRBV5-1 and J is TRBJ1-1; D is possibly TRBD1 (5 bases). Germline V gives CDR1 SGHRS, CDR2 YFSETQ. Between the trimmed V and J ends, which lost 4 bases and 8 bases, there was a span of 15 bases. CDR3 length: 13 residues. As DNA, the CDR3 is TGCGCCAGCAGCGGGAACCAGGGTTTAGAAGCTTTCTTT. Encoded protein: CASSGNQGLEAFF.

This clonotype turned up a few times. J is TRBJ2-5 and V is TRBV12-3 or TRBV12-4; D ambiguous. Trimming took off 1 base at V and 3 bases at J, with 6 bases between the two ends. The CDR3 has 13 amino acids. Written as DNA, the CDR3 is TGTGCCAGCAGTTTAGGGGTGGAAGAGACCCAGTACTTC. Translating it yields CASSLGVEETQYF.

The table lists this clonotype with a few counts. The chain recombines TRBV6-5 with TRBJ2-3, with D perhaps matching TRBD1 or TRBD2 (6 bases each). CDR1 MNHEY and CDR2 SVGAGI come from the germline V gene. CDR3 length: 15 amino acids. V lost 1 base, J lost 6 bases, and 14 bases lay in between. The CDR3 loop reads CASSYLGGLVDTQYF. The CDR3 nucleotides read TGTGCCAGCAGTTACTTAGGGGGGCTTGTGGATACGCAGTATTTT.

V and J are TRBV29-1 and TRBJ1-5; no definite D call. Trimming stripped 4 bases from V and 1 base from J, with 11 bases between. The CDR3 runs 14 residues. The V gene's germline CDR1 is SQVTM and CDR2 ANQGSEA. The CDR3 protein is CSVGSPGSNQPQHF. The DNA for the CDR3 is TGCAGCGTTGGATCACCGGGGAGCAATCAGCCCCAGCATTTT.

V is TRBV20-1 and J is TRBJ2-7; perhaps TRBD1 as D (6 bases). The CDR3 has 12 amino acids. The ends were cut back, 1 base at V and 6 bases at J, with 10 bases in the middle. Germline values: CDR1 DFQATT, CDR2 SNEGSKA (reference sequence). DNA for the CDR3: TGCAGTGCTAGAGCTACAGGGTCCGAGCAGTACTTC. It specifies CSARATGSEQYF.

The table lists this clonotype with a few counts. CDR3 sequence reads: CATSGNSNQPQHF. Here the CDR3 DNA reads TGTGCCACCAGTGGGAATAGCAATCAGCCCCAGCATTTT. This sequence joins TRBV24-1 and TRBJ1-5; D gene unclear. Germline values: CDR1 KGHDR, CDR2 SFDVKD. The CDR3 contains 13 residues. Trimming pared 5 bases from V and 0 bases from J, leaving 4 bases between.

The CDR3 DNA follows: TGTGCCAGCAGTTTGGGGGGTATTGCGGGAGATACGCAGTATTTT. Amino acids: CASSLGGIAGDTQYF. The chain couples TRBV15 to TRBJ2-3; maybe TRBD2 (6 bases). Between the trimmed V and J ends, which lost 10 bases and 5 bases, there was a span of 22 bases. The CDR3 has 15 residues. Looked up from germline, CDR1 is LNHNV and CDR2 is YYDKDF (reference sequence).

In this sample, this clonotype turned up a few times. This sequence joins TRBV12-3 or TRBV12-4 and TRBJ1-2; possible D gene TRBD1, 5 bases. The CDR3 runs to 14 residues. Trimming left V 4 bases short and J 4 bases short, with 13 bases between. The CDR3: CASSWRTSGYGYTF. The CDR3 region has the DNA TGTGCCAGCAGTTGGCGGACATCGGGCTATGGCTACACCTTC.

The V gene is TRBV5-5, the J gene TRBJ2-3, with 8 bases matching TRBD2. Germline V gives CDR1 SGHKS, CDR2 YYEKEE (reference sequence). Unmatched junction bases numbered 12, after V lost 4 bases and J lost 5 bases. The CDR3 covers 16 residues. CDR3 in amino acids: CASSQAGSGEVDTQYF. CDR3 in DNA: TGTGCCAGCAGCCAAGCAGGTAGCGGGGAGGTAGATACGCAGTATTTT.

Here the CDR3 reads CASTGGKTNTGELFF. The DNA of the CDR3 is TGTGCCAGCACCGGTGGGAAAACGAACACCGGGGAGCTGTTTTTT. The V gene is TRBV7-3, the J gene TRBJ2-2; unclear D gene. Germline CDR1 SGHTA, CDR2 FQGTGA. V was cut by 7 bases and J by 0 bases, with 12 bases left in between. The CDR3 is made up of 15 amino acids.

This sequence joins TRBV6-5 and TRBJ2-2, with D unresolved. Germline lookup yields CDR1 MNHEY and CDR2 SVGAGI. The CDR3 runs to 12 residues. Deletions cut 7 bases from V and 3 bases from J, with 6 bases between. CDR3 bases: TGTGCCAGCACAACATACACCGGGGAGCTGTTTTTT. Amino acid sequence: CASTTYTGELFF.

This clonotype was picked up a small number of times. The chain has TRBV4-3 and TRBJ2-4; the D is unclear. V was trimmed by 0 bases and J by 0 bases, leaving 9 bases between them. CDR3 length: 16 residues. From germline, CDR1 is LGHNA and CDR2 YSLEER. The CDR3 is CASSQDYLIAKNIQYF. As DNA, the CDR3 is TGCGCCAGCAGCCAAGATTATTTGATAGCCAAAAACATTCAGTACTTC.

The chain has TRBV20-1 and TRBJ1-2, with D perhaps TRBD1 (5 bases). V lost 5 bases and J 2 bases, leaving 15 bases between the germline ends. CDR3 length: 14 amino acids. Germline-derived CDR1 and CDR2 are DFQATT and SNEGSKA (reference sequence). The CDR3 sequence: CSAARSTVNYGYTF. The CDR3 bases are TGCAGTGCTGCTCGATCGACAGTGAACTATGGCTACACCTTC.